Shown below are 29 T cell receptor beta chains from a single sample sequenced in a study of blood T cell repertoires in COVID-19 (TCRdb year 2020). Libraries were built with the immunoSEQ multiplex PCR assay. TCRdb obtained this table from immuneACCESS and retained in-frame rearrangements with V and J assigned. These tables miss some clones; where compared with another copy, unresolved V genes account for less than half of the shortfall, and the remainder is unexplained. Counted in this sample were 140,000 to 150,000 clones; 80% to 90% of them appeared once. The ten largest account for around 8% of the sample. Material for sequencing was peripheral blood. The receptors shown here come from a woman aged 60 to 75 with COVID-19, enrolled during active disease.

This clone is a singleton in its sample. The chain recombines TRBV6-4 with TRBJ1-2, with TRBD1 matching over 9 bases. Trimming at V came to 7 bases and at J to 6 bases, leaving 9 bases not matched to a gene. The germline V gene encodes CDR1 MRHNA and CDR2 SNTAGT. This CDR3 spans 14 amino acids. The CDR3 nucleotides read TGTGCCAGCACCCGGGACAGGGAATTCCATGGCTACACCTTC. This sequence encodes CASTRDREFHGYTF.

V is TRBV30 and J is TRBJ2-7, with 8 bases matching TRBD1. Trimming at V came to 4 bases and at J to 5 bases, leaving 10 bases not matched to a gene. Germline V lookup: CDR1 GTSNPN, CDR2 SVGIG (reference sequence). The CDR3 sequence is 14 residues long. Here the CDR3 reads CAWNGGQGGNEQYF. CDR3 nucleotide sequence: TGTGCCTGGAATGGTGGACAGGGCGGGAACGAGCAGTACTTC.

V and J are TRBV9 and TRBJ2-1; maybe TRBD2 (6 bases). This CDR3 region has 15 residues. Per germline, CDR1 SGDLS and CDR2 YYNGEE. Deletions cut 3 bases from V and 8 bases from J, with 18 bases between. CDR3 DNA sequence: TGTGCCAGCAGCGCCGGTGGAGTCTGGGGGGATGAGCAGTTCTTC. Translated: CASSAGGVWGDEQFF.

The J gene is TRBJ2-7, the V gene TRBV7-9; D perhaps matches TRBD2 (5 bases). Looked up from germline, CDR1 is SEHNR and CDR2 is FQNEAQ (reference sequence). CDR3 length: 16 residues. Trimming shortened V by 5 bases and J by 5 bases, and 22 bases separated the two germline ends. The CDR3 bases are TGTGCCAGCAGCCCTTCGGGGTCAGCCTATATCCACGAGCAGTACTTC. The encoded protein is CASSPSGSAYIHEQYF.

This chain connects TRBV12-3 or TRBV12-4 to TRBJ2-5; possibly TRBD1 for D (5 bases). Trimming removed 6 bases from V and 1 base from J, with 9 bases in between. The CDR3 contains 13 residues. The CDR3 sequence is CASRRQIQETQYF. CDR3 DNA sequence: TGTGCCAGCAGAAGACAGATCCAAGAGACCCAGTACTTC.

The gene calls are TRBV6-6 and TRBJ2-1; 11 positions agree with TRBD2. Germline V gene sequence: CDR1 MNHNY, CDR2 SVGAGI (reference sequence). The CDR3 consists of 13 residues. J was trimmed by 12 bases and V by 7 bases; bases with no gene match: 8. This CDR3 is CASITSGGMGQFF. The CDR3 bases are TGTGCCAGCATAACTAGCGGGGGCATGGGGCAGTTCTTC.

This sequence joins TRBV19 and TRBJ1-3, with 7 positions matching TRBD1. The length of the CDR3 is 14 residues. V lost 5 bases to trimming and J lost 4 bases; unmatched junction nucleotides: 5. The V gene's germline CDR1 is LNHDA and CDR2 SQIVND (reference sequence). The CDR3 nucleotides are TGTGCCAGTAGTTTTGGACAGGAGGGAAACACCATATATTTT. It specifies CASSFGQEGNTIYF.

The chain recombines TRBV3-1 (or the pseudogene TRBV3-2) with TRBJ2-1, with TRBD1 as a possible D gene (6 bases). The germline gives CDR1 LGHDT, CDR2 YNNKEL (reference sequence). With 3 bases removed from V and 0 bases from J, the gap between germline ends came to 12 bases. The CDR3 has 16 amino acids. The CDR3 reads CASSHWQGSSYNEQFF. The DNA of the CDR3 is TGTGCCAGCAGCCACTGGCAGGGGAGCTCCTACAATGAGCAGTTCTTC.

The CDR3, as DNA: TGTGCCAGCACCCAGGGGGTGGTGACCGGGGAGCTGTTTTTT. It specifies CASTQGVVTGELFF. The chain couples TRBV2 to TRBJ2-2, with 7 nucleotides matching TRBD1. The ends lost 7 bases at V and 5 bases at J; junction bases unmatched: 7. Per germline, CDR1 SNHLY and CDR2 FYNNEI. The CDR3 length is 14 residues.

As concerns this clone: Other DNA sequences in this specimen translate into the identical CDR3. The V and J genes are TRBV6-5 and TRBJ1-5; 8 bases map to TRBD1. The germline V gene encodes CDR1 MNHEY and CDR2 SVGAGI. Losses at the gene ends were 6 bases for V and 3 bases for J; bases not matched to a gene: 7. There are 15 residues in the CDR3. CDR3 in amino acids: CASSAGTGLNQPQHF. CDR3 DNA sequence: TGTGCCAGCAGCGCCGGGACAGGCCTCAATCAGCCCCAGCATTTT.

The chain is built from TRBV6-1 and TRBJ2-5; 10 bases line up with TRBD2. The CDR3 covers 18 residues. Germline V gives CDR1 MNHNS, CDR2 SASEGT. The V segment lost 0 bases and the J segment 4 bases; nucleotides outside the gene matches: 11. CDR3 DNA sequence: TGTGCCAGCAGTGAAGCGCTTTGGCTAGCGGGGGAGAGAGAGACCCAGTACTTC. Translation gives CASSEALWLAGERETQYF.

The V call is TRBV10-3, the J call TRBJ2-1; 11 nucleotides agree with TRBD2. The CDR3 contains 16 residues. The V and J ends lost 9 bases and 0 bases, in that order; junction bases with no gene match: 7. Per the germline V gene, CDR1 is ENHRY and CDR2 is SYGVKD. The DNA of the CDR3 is TGTGCCATTGGACTAGCGGGCGCAAGCTCCTACAATGAGCAGTTCTTC. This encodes CAIGLAGASSYNEQFF.

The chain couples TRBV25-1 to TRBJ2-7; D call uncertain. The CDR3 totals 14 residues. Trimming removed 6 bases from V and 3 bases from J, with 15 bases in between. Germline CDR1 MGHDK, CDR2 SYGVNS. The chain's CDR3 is CASSLTEFSYEQYF. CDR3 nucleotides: TGTGCCAGCAGCCTTACAGAATTCAGCTACGAGCAGTACTTC.

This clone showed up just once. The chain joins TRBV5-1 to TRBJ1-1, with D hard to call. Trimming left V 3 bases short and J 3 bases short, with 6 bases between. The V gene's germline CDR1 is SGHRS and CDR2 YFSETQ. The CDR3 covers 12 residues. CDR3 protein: CASSSSDTEAFF. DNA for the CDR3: TGCGCCAGCAGCTCTTCCGACACTGAAGCTTTCTTT.

The CDR3 region is CASSSGLDTGELFF. The CDR3 DNA reads as TGTGCCAGCAGCTCCGGACTGGACACCGGGGAGCTGTTTTTT. This chain links TRBV11-2 with TRBJ2-2; D might be TRBD2 (5 bases). CDR1 SGHAT and CDR2 FQNNGV come from the germline V gene. There are 14 residues in the CDR3. V lost 4 bases and J 3 bases, leaving 9 bases between the germline ends.

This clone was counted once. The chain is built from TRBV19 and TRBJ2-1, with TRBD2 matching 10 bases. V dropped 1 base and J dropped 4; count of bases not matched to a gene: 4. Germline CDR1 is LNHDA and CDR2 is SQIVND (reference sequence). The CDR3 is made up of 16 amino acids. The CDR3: CASSIAERGGYNEQFF. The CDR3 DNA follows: TGTGCCAGTAGTATAGCCGAGCGGGGGGGATACAATGAGCAGTTCTTC.

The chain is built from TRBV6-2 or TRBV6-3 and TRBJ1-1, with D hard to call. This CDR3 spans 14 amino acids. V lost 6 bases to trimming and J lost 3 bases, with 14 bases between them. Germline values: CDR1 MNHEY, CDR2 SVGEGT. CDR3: CASSLETPYTEAFF. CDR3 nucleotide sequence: TGTGCCAGCAGCTTAGAAACCCCTTACACTGAAGCTTTCTTT.

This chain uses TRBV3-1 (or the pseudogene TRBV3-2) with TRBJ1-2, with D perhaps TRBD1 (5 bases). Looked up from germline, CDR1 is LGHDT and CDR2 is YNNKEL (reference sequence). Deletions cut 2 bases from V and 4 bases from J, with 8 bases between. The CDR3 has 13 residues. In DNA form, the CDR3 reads TGTGCCAGCAGCCAACAGGGTTCCTATGGCTACACCTTC. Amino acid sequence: CASSQQGSYGYTF.

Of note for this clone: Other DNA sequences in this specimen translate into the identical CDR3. CDR3 sequence reads: CATSRDRGGEKLFF. CDR3 DNA: TGTGCCACCAGCAGAGATCGCGGGGGAGAAAAACTGTTTTTT. The V call is TRBV15, the J call TRBJ1-4, with D possibly matching TRBD1 (5 bases). The CDR3 length is 14 residues. Germline loops: CDR1 LNHNV, CDR2 YYDKDF (reference sequence). V dropped 0 bases and J dropped 8 bases, with 10 bases sitting between them.

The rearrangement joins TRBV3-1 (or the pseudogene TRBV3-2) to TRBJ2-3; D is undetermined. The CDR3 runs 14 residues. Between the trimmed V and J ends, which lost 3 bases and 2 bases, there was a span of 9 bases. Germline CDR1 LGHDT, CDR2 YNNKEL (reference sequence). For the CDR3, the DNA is TGTGCCAGCAGCCAGCACTGCTACACAGATACGCAGTATTTT. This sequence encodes CASSQHCYTDTQYF.

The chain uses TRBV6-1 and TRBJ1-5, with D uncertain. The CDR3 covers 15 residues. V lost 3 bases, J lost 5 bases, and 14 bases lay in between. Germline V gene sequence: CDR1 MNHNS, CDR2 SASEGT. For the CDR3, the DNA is TGTGCCAGCAGTGAGTCCATCAAGGAGCATCAGCCCCAGCATTTT. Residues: CASSESIKEHQPQHF.

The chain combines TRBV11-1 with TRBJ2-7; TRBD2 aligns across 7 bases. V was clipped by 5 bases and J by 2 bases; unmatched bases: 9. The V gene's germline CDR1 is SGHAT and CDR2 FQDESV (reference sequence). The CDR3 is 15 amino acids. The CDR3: CASSQGAGVTYEQYF. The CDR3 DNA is TGTGCCAGCAGCCAAGGCGCGGGGGTCACCTACGAGCAGTACTTC.

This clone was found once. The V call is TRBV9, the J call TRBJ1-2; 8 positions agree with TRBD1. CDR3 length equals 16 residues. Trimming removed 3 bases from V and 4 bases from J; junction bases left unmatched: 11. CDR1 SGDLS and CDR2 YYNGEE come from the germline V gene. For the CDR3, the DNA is TGTGCCAGCAGCGCCCAGGGACAGGAGGTCGCCTATGGCTACACCTTC. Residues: CASSAQGQEVAYGYTF.

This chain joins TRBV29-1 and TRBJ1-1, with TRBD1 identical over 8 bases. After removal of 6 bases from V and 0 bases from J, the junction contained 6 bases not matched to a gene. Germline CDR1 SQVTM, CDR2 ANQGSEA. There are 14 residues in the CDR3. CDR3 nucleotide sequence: TGCAGCGTCAGGACAGGGTCCATGAACACTGAAGCTTTCTTT. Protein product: CSVRTGSMNTEAFF.

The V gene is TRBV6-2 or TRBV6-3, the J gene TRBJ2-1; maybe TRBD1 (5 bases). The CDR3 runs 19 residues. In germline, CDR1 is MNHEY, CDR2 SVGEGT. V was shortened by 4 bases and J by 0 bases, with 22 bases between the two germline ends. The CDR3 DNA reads TGTGCCAGCAGTTCCCCCGTTTATCAGGGTGGGCTCTCCTACAATGAGCAGTTCTTC. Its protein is CASSSPVYQGGLSYNEQFF.

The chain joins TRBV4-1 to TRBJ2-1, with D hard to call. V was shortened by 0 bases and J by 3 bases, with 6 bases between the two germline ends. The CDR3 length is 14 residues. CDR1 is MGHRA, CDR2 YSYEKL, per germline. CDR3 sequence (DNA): TGCGCCAGCAGCCAAGATACTATCTACAATGAGCAGTTCTTC. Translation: CASSQDTIYNEQFF.

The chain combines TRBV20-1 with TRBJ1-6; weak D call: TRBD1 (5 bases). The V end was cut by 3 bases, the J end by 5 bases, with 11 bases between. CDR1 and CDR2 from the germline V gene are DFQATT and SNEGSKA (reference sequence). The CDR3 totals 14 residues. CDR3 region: CSASPRGNNSPLHF. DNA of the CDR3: TGCAGTGCTAGTCCACGGGGGAATAATTCACCCCTCCACTTT.

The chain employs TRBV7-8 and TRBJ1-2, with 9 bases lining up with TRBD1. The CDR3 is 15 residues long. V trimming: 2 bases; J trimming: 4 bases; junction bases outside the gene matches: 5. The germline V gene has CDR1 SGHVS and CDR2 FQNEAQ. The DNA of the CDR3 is TGTGCCAGCAGCTTAAGGGGACAGGGAAGCTATGGCTACACCTTC. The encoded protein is CASSLRGQGSYGYTF.

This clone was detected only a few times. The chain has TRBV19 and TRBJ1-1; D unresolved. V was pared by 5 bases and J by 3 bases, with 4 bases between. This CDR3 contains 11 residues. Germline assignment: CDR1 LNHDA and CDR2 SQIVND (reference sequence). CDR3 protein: CASSAYTEAFF. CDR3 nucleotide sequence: TGTGCCAGTAGTGCGTACACTGAAGCTTTCTTT. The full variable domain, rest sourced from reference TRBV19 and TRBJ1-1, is DGGITQSPKYLFRKEGQNVTLSCEQNLNHDAMYWYRQDPGQGLRLIYYSQIVNDFQKGDIAEGYSVSREKKESFPLTVTSAQKNPTAFYLCASSAYTEAFFGQGTRLTVV.